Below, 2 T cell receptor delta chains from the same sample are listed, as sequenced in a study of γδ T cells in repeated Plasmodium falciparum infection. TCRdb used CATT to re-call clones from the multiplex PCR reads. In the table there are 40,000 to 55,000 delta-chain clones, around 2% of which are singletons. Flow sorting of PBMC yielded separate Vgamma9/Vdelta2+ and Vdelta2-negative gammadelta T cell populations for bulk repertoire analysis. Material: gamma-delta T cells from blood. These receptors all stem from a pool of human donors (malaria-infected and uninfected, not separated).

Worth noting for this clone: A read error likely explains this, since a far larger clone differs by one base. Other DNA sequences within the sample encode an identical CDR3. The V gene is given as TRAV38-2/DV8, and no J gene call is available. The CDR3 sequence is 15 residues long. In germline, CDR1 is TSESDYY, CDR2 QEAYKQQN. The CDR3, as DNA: TGTGCTTCGTCCCGTGGGATCCGGCGGGCTGATAAACTTATCTTT. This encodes CASSRGIRRADKLIF.

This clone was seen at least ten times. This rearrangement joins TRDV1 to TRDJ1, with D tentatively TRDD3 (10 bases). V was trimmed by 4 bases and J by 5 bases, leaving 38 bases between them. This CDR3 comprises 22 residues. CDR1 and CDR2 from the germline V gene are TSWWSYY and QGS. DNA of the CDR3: TGTGCTCTTGGGGGGATTAGGCCTTCCTACAATATTGTGGGGGATACAGTAGATAAACTCATCTTT. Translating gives CALGGIRPSYNIVGDTVDKLIF.